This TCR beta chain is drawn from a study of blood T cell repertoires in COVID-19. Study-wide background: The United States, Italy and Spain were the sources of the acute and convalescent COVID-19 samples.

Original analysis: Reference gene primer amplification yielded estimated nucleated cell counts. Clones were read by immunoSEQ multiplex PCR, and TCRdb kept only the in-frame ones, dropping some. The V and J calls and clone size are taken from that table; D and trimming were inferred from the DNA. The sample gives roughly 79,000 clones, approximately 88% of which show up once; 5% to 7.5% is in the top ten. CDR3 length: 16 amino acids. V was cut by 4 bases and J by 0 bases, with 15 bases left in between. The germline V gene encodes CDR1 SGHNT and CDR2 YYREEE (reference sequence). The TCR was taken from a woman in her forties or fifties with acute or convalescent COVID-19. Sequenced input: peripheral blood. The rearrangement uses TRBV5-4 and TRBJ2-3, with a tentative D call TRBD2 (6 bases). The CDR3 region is CASSPGVGPSTDTQYF. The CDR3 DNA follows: TGTGCCAGCAGCCCGGGGGTCGGACCGAGCACAGATACGCAGTATTTT.